Below are 18 T cell receptor beta chains sequenced from a single sample in a study of blood T cell repertoires in COVID-19. Only in-frame clones appear in the TCRdb table, and some are missing; sequencing was by immunoSEQ multiplex PCR. The sample yields just under 150,000 clones, about 83% seen once. Sample: peripheral blood. The receptors shown here come from a woman aged 45 to 65 with active or convalescent COVID-19.

This chain connects TRBV4-2 to TRBJ1-1, with D possibly TRBD1 on 5 matching bases. Germline CDR1 is LGHNA and CDR2 is YNFKEQ. This CDR3 spans 16 amino acids. The V end lost 1 base, the J end lost 3 bases, and 15 bases lay between the germline ends. The CDR3 protein is CASSQGRGAEYTEAFF. The CDR3 coding sequence is TGTGCCAGCAGCCAAGGGAGGGGAGCAGAGTACACTGAAGCTTTCTTT.

The chain combines TRBV6-5 with TRBJ2-2; TRBD2 agrees at 7 bases. The germline CDR1 and CDR2 sequences are MNHEY and SVGAGI. The V gene end was trimmed by 6 bases and the J gene end by 4 bases; junction bases not matched to a gene: 5. CDR3 length equals 14 residues. CDR3 DNA: TGTGCCAGCAGATTACCGGGAGGCACCGGGGAGCTGTTTTTT. This codes for CASRLPGGTGELFF.

The gene calls are TRBV7-2 and TRBJ1-2; 9 nucleotides agree with TRBD1. The V and J ends lost 4 bases and 3 bases, in that order; junction bases with no gene match: 3. CDR1 and CDR2 (germline): SGHTA, FQGNSA. The CDR3 extends over 14 amino acids. The CDR3 protein is CASSSGQGDYGYTF. Written as DNA, the CDR3 is TGTGCCAGCAGCTCGGGACAGGGTGACTATGGCTACACCTTC.

V gene TRBV4-2 combines with J gene TRBJ2-7, with 9 bases identical to TRBD2. Germline V gene sequence: CDR1 LGHNA, CDR2 YNFKEQ. This CDR3 comprises 15 residues. With V trimmed by 0 bases and J by 5 bases, 5 bases remained unmatched. The CDR3 protein is CASSQDLAGYDEQYF. In DNA, the CDR3 is TGTGCCAGCAGCCAAGATCTAGCGGGGTACGACGAGCAGTACTTC.

As DNA, the CDR3 is TGCGCCAGCAGCCAATTTTTCCTTAGCGGGGGTACCTCCACAGATACGCAGTATTTT. Encoded protein: CASSQFFLSGGTSTDTQYF. The chain is built from TRBV5-1 and TRBJ2-3; 9 positions match TRBD2. CDR1 is SGHRS, CDR2 YFSETQ, per germline. Unmatched junction bases numbered 17, after V lost 4 bases and J lost 2 bases. The CDR3 contains 19 residues.

The chain recombines TRBV5-1 with TRBJ1-5, with D perhaps matching TRBD1 (6 bases). CDR1 SGHRS and CDR2 YFSETQ come from the germline V gene. V was cut by 0 bases and J by 3 bases, with 7 bases left in between. This CDR3 is 14 amino acids long. The CDR3 here is CASSLAGANQPQHF. CDR3 DNA sequence: TGCGCCAGCAGCTTGGCAGGGGCCAATCAGCCCCAGCATTTT.

This clone appeared a single time. The V and J genes are TRBV30 and TRBJ2-1; the D gene is possibly TRBD1 (5 bases). Per germline, CDR1 GTSNPN and CDR2 SVGIG (reference sequence). The V gene lost 3 bases and the J gene lost 4 bases, with 10 bases spanning the gap. This CDR3 spans 13 amino acids. The CDR3 coding sequence is TGTGCCTGGAGCCCAGGGCCTTACAATGAGCAGTTCTTC. It yields the protein CAWSPGPYNEQFF.

Remarks on this clone: The sample holds other DNA sequences that translate to the same CDR3. The chain combines TRBV28 with TRBJ2-3; no firm D call. There are 11 residues in the CDR3. V gave up 7 bases and J gave up 0 bases, with 2 bases separating them. Germline V gene sequence: CDR1 MDHEN, CDR2 SYDVKM. Written as DNA, the CDR3 is TGTGCCAGCACAAGCACAGATACGCAGTATTTT. Protein: CASTSTDTQYF. The whole variable domain, filled in from reference TRBV28 and TRBJ2-3, reads DVKVTQSSRYLVKRTGEKVFLECVQDMDHENMFWYRQDPGLGLRLIYFSYDVKMKEKGDIPEGYSVSREKKERFSLILESASTNQTSMYLCASTSTDTQYFGPGTRLTVL.

The chain couples TRBV2 to TRBJ2-7, with D possibly TRBD1 on 5 matching bases. CDR3 length: 12 residues. V lost 6 bases and J 3 bases, leaving 9 bases between the germline ends. Germline CDR1 reads SNHLY; CDR2 reads FYNNEI. The CDR3 DNA reads as TGTGCCAGCAGGCGTGACAGCTACGAGCAGTACTTC. Its translation: CASRRDSYEQYF.

The chain joins TRBV11-3 to TRBJ1-1; a possible D gene is TRBD1 (6 bases). Germline loops: CDR1 SGHNT, CDR2 YENEEA. Trimming removed 5 bases at V and 4 bases at J, with 14 bases between. The length of the CDR3 is 14 residues. The CDR3 DNA follows: TGTGCCAGCAGCCTAACAGGGTCAGGCACTGAAGCTTTCTTT. This encodes CASSLTGSGTEAFF.

The rearrangement links TRBV5-1 to TRBJ2-2; TRBD2 might be the D (6 bases). With 1 base removed from V and 5 bases from J, the gap between germline ends came to 24 bases. Germline V gives CDR1 SGHRS, CDR2 YFSETQ. The CDR3 runs to 19 residues. The CDR3 region has the DNA TGCGCCAGCAGCTTGCAGTCTGAACAAAGGAGGGGCCGGACCGGGGAGCTGTTTTTT. Protein product: CASSLQSEQRRGRTGELFF.

This chain links TRBV18 with TRBJ2-3, with D tentatively TRBD1 (5 bases). V lost 4 bases to trimming and J lost 3 bases, with 8 bases between them. The CDR3 consists of 13 residues. Germline V gene sequence: CDR1 KGHSH, CDR2 LQKENI. The CDR3, as DNA: TGTGCCAGCTCACTCGACAGTACAGATACGCAGTATTTT. Protein: CASSLDSTDTQYF. The whole variable domain, remainder taken from reference TRBV18 and TRBJ2-3, is NAGVMQNPRHLVRRRGQEARLRCSPMKGHSHVYWYRQLPEEGLKFMVYLQKENIIDESGMPKERFSAEFPKEGPSILRIQQVVRGDSAAYFCASSLDSTDTQYFGPGTRLTVL.

This clone was detected once. The chain employs TRBV7-2 and TRBJ1-4; TRBD1 aligns across 7 bases. V shed 0 bases and J 14 bases; nucleotides not matched to a gene: 15. CDR3 length: 16 amino acids. Per germline, CDR1 SGHTA and CDR2 FQGNSA. The CDR3 protein is CASSLAPGTVRGDLFF. The CDR3 DNA reads as TGTGCCAGCAGCTTAGCACCCGGGACAGTTAGGGGAGACCTGTTTTTT.

The chain links TRBV6-5 to TRBJ1-2; weak D call: TRBD1 (5 bases). The CDR3 sequence is 15 residues long. Germline loops: CDR1 MNHEY, CDR2 SVGAGI. The V and J ends lost 8 bases and 5 bases respectively, with 21 bases between them. The DNA for the CDR3 is TGTGCCAGCCGCCTGGGGTCGGGGGAAGGGTATGGCTACACCTTC. It encodes CASRLGSGEGYGYTF.

The DNA for the CDR3 is TGTGCCTGGGGCGTCTGGGACACATCGAACACCGGGGAGCTGTTTTTT. This codes for CAWGVWDTSNTGELFF. The gene calls are TRBV30 and TRBJ2-2; tentative D call: TRBD1 (6 bases). The CDR3 has 16 amino acids. The V gene's germline CDR1 is GTSNPN and CDR2 SVGIG (reference sequence). The germline V and J ends were trimmed by 5 bases and 0 bases, with 16 bases remaining between them.

The chain has TRBV27 and TRBJ2-3; the D gene is possibly TRBD2 (6 bases). Germline CDR1 reads MNHEY; CDR2 reads SMNVEV (reference sequence). The V and J ends lost 6 bases and 2 bases respectively, with 9 bases between them. The CDR3 consists of 13 residues. CDR3 region: CASRRGYTDTQYF. DNA for the CDR3: TGTGCCAGCAGGCGGGGTTACACAGATACGCAGTATTTT.

The CDR3 here is CASSQDPAGEQFF. CDR3 DNA sequence: TGCGCCAGCAGCCAAGATCCGGCGGGGGAGCAGTTCTTC. This chain links TRBV4-1 with TRBJ2-1; perhaps TRBD2 as D (6 bases). CDR1 is MGHRA, CDR2 YSYEKL, per germline. This CDR3 region has 13 residues. V was shortened by 0 bases and J by 10 bases, with 10 bases between the two germline ends.

The chain links TRBV7-3 to TRBJ2-7; the D is unclear. CDR1 and CDR2 from the germline V gene are SGHTA and FQGTGA. Trimming stripped 0 bases from V and 4 bases from J, with 13 bases between. The CDR3 loop spans 15 amino acids. This chain's CDR3 is CASSLTGISRYEQYF. The CDR3 coding sequence is TGTGCCAGCAGCTTAACCGGTATATCGAGATACGAGCAGTACTTC.